This T cell receptor (beta chain) was sequenced in a study of identical twins. This CDR3 contains 16 residues. Trimming removed 4 bases from V and 5 bases from J, with 21 bases in between. The germline V gene has CDR1 DFQATT and CDR2 SNEGSKA (reference sequence). One entry per CDR3 protein results from TCRdb running MiXCR on the 5' RACE reads. The table shows about 520,000 distinct CDR3 sequences, with 22% occurring only once. In addition, the sample was reused for a study of T cells expressing NK-cell markers.

The source of this sequence is a woman aged 18-29 years in good health. The V call is TRBV20-1, the J call TRBJ1-5, with D tentatively TRBD1 (6 bases). Sequencing used CD4+ T cells sorted from blood. The CDR3 bases are TGCAGTGCTACCGACCCGGTCAGGGGAGTGGATCAGCCCCAGCATTTT. This codes for CSATDPVRGVDQPQHF.